The present T cell receptor beta chain was sequenced within a study of CD8 T cells in Susac syndrome. With random hexamers, 0.5 to 1 ug RNA was reverse transcribed. Across 54 Vbeta and 13 Jbeta, immunoSEQ multiplex PCR amplified TCR beta CDR3. Each CDR3 protein gets one entry after TCRdb re-called the immunoSEQ multiplex PCR reads with MiXCR. The data contain approximately 83,000 distinct CDR3 sequences, 94% of them seen just once; the ten biggest clones take up around 0.94%. Notes on this clonotype: No antigen is known for it.

General observations from the study: CD8+ clones in Susac expanded most in TEMRA cells and active patients.

The patients with Susac syndrome satisfied recently defined diagnostic criteria for either definite or probable disease. This CDR3 has 14 residues. Germline V CDR1 and CDR2: SGHRS, YFSETQ. V was shortened by 3 bases and J by 4 bases, with 12 bases between the two germline ends. V and J are TRBV5-1 and TRBJ2-3, with D tentatively TRBD2 (6 bases). Sample: CD8+ T cells from PBMCs. This clonotype was sampled from a human donor with Susac syndrome. The CDR3 is CASSWRLDADTQYF. CDR3 in DNA: TGCGCCAGCAGCTGGAGACTAGACGCAGATACGCAGTATTTT.